The T cell receptor beta chain under discussion was sequenced for a study of metastatic and nonmetastatic thyroid tumors. Study overall: Repertoire data that came from the blood and tumor or nodule tissue of malignant and benign thyroid patients were compared.

Trimming stripped 1 base from V and 3 bases from J, with 11 bases between. The CDR3 covers 15 residues. Germline values: CDR1 LGHNA, CDR2 YNFKEQ. This clone counts as medium-sized (0.01 to 0.1%). Its cognate antigen is unknown. Original data processing: Construction of a distant-metastasis classifier for papillary thyroid cancer relied on CDR3 differences across clinicopathological groups. TCRdb re-called the PCR reads via MiXCR. The V and J calls here are based on TCRdb, not the publication. There are just over 15,000 clones in the sample; about a quarter occur only once, and approximately 12% lies in the top ten. Study-level findings and limits: According to reports, the diversity of TCR beta was significantly higher in malignant thyroid tumors than in benign nodules, and this held in both blood and tumor samples.

Until they underwent thyroid surgery, no patient had received any treatment. This clonotype originated in a female donor with papillary thyroid cancer or a benign thyroid nodule (not recorded which). Some clones in this sample may be carry-over from other donors' samples. The sequencing input was tumor tissue. The genes are TRBV4-2 and TRBJ2-3; D is unclear. Written as DNA, the CDR3 is TGTGCCAGCAGCCAAGGGATTTTGCGAACAGATACGCAGTATTTT. Protein: CASSQGILRTDTQYF.